Each of the 18 T cell receptor beta chains below was sequenced from the same sample in a study of technical replicates of blood from a handful of donors. The method was immunoSEQ multiplex PCR; TCRdb's version includes in-frame clones alone and lacks a portion of them. There are about 84,000 clones in the sample; about 92% occur only once, and roughly 0.26% lies in the top ten. Sequencing was performed on T cells isolated from PBMCs. All receptors come from a human donor in good health.

The chain uses TRBV9 and TRBJ1-4, with 9 bases identical to TRBD1. Germline CDR1 is SGDLS and CDR2 is YYNGEE. The CDR3 runs to 15 residues. Unmatched junction bases numbered 13, after V lost 2 bases and J lost 14 bases. DNA of the CDR3: TGTGCCAGCAGCGTTTCCGGGACAGGGAATTTTAGGCTGTTTTTT. Residues: CASSVSGTGNFRLFF. The complete variable domain, with remaining parts taken from reference TRBV9 and TRBJ1-4, reads DSGVTQTPKHLITATGQRVTLRCSPRSGDLSVYWYQQSLDQGLQFLIQYYNGEERAKGNILERFSAQQFPDLHSELNLSSLELGDSALYFCASSVSGTGNFRLFFGSGTQLSVL.

The chain employs TRBV4-1 and TRBJ1-4, with D unclear. This CDR3 is 15 amino acids long. Between the trimmed V and J ends, which lost 0 bases and 8 bases, there was a span of 13 bases. Germline loops: CDR1 MGHRA, CDR2 YSYEKL. Written as DNA, the CDR3 is TGCGCCAGCAGCCAAGAAGAACAGTCTGGCGAAAAACTGTTTTTT. This gives the protein CASSQEEQSGEKLFF.

The chain recombines TRBV2 with TRBJ2-2; 9 bases align to TRBD1. The CDR3 contains 16 residues. With V trimmed by 2 bases and J by 0 bases, 1 base remained unmatched. Germline assignment: CDR1 SNHLY and CDR2 FYNNEI. The CDR3 sequence is CASSETGGANTGELFF. The CDR3 nucleotides read TGTGCCAGCAGTGAAACAGGGGGCGCGAACACCGGGGAGCTGTTTTTT.

The rearrangement links TRBV9 to TRBJ2-5, with a weak D call TRBD2 (5 bases). There are 13 residues in the CDR3. Germline V CDR1 and CDR2: SGDLS, YYNGEE. V shed 8 bases and J shed 1 base, with 12 bases lying between them. CDR3 protein: CASAPGIQETQYF. The CDR3 DNA follows: TGTGCCAGTGCCCCGGGGATCCAAGAGACCCAGTACTTC.

The chain links TRBV6-6 to TRBJ1-2; D perhaps matches TRBD1 (6 bases). The CDR3 runs 12 residues. The germline gives CDR1 MNHNY, CDR2 SVGAGI (reference sequence). Trimming took off 5 bases at V and 8 bases at J, with 12 bases between the two ends. Here the CDR3 DNA reads TGTGCCAGCAGTACAGGGTATAGGGGCTACACCTTC. Translation: CASSTGYRGYTF.

The chain links TRBV5-5 to TRBJ1-6; the match to TRBD1 covers 9 bases. V gave up 4 bases and J gave up 7 bases; unmatched junction bases: 9. CDR1 and CDR2 (germline): SGHKS, YYEKEE (reference sequence). The CDR3 runs 16 residues. The CDR3 nucleotides are TGTGCCAGCAGCGATACAGGGGGCAATATCAATTCACCCCTCCACTTT. It yields the protein CASSDTGGNINSPLHF.

J is TRBJ1-6 and V is TRBV23-1, with 7 nucleotides matching TRBD1. TRBV23-1 is reported as an ORF; its role is uncertain. V lost 8 bases to trimming and J lost 10 bases; unmatched junction nucleotides: 2. The CDR3 extends over 11 amino acids. The CDR3 protein is CASCRGSPLHF. CDR3 sequence (DNA): TGCGCCAGCTGCAGGGGGTCACCCCTCCACTTT.

J is TRBJ2-1 and V is TRBV7-9; TRBD2 aligns across 9 bases. The CDR3 runs to 17 residues. The V and J ends lost 3 bases and 2 bases, in that order; junction bases with no gene match: 8. Germline values: CDR1 SEHNR, CDR2 FQNEAQ (reference sequence). The CDR3 sequence is CASSLSSGRPPYNEQFF. In DNA, the CDR3 is TGTGCCAGCAGCTTGTCCAGCGGGAGGCCCCCCTACAATGAGCAGTTCTTC.

This chain joins TRBV13 and TRBJ2-7; no clear D gene. The V and J ends lost 0 bases and 9 bases respectively, with 9 bases between them. The CDR3 sequence is 12 residues long. The germline V gene encodes CDR1 PRHDT and CDR2 FYEKMQ (reference sequence). The CDR3, as DNA: TGTGCCAGCAGCTTAGGCCTTTCGGGGCAGTACTTC. It translates to CASSLGLSGQYF. Based on the CDR3 plus reference TRBV13 and TRBJ2-7, the full variable domain is AAGVIQSPRHLIKEKRETATLKCYPIPRHDTVYWYQQGPGQDPQFLISFYEKMQSDKGSIPDRFSAQQFSDYHSELNMSSLELGDSALYFCASSLGLSGQYFGPGTRLTVT.

This chain uses TRBV4-1 with TRBJ2-7; the D is unclear. V was cut by 1 base and J by 6 bases, with 13 bases left in between. The CDR3 has 14 residues. CDR1 is MGHRA, CDR2 YSYEKL, per germline. CDR3 amino acids: CASSQAMGRPEQYF. CDR3 sequence (DNA): TGCGCCAGCAGCCAAGCTATGGGCCGTCCCGAGCAGTACTTC.

The rearrangement links TRBV5-4 to TRBJ2-1, with 10 bases matching TRBD1. Germline CDR1 SGHNT, CDR2 YYREEE (reference sequence). The CDR3 loop spans 19 amino acids. The junction had 16 bases not matched to a gene; V was cut back by 4 bases and J by 3 bases. The chain's CDR3 is CASSATGTGDHIFYNEQFF. CDR3 bases: TGTGCCAGCAGCGCCACCGGGACAGGGGACCATATTTTCTACAATGAGCAGTTCTTC.

The chain is built from TRBV7-6 and TRBJ2-7; TRBD1 aligns across 9 bases. This CDR3 has 15 residues. The V segment lost 4 bases and the J segment 2 bases; nucleotides outside the gene matches: 6. The germline V gene encodes CDR1 SGHVS and CDR2 FNYEAQ. The CDR3 DNA reads as TGTGCCAGCAGCTCTGGGACAGGGACCGCCTACGAGCAGTACTTC. This codes for CASSSGTGTAYEQYF.

This clone was seen once. The rearrangement links TRBV6-1 to TRBJ1-1; D unresolved. Trimming cost V 8 bases and J 4 bases, with 11 bases left between them. Germline CDR1 is MNHNS and CDR2 is SASEGT. The CDR3 length is 12 residues. This CDR3 reads CASGDGSTEAFF. DNA of the CDR3: TGTGCCAGCGGGGATGGGAGCACTGAAGCTTTCTTT.

The V call is TRBV27, the J call TRBJ1-2; 9 bases are a match to TRBD1. Trimming removed 7 bases from V and 5 bases from J; junction bases left unmatched: 8. This CDR3 comprises 14 residues. The germline CDR1 and CDR2 sequences are MNHEY and SMNVEV (reference sequence). The CDR3 DNA sequence: TGTGCCAGCACCCAGACAGGGGGAGGATATGGCTACACCTTC. It yields the protein CASTQTGGGYGYTF.

This clone was picked up one time. V is TRBV7-9 and J is TRBJ2-5; 9 bases are shared with TRBD2. Germline V gene data show CDR1 as SEHNR and CDR2 as FQNEAQ (reference sequence). The CDR3 length is 17 residues. V shed 5 bases, J shed 5 bases, and the junction held 15 bases outside the gene matches. The CDR3, as DNA: TGTGCCAGCAGCCCCTTAGCGGGAGTACCGCCATGGGAGACCCAGTACTTC. Translation gives CASSPLAGVPPWETQYF. Full variable domain (outside the CDR3, taken from reference TRBV7-9 and TRBJ2-5): DTGVSQNPRHKITKRGQNVTFRCDPISEHNRLYWYRQTLGQGPEFLTYFQNEAQLEKSRLLSDRFSAERPKGSFSTLEIQRTEQGDSAMYLCASSPLAGVPPWETQYFGPGTRLLVL.

This rearrangement joins TRBV2 to TRBJ2-1, with 13 bases identical to TRBD2. The CDR3 runs 15 residues. Unmatched junction bases numbered 4, after V lost 6 bases and J lost 5 bases. Germline CDR1 is SNHLY and CDR2 is FYNNEI. The CDR3 region is CASRRGTSGNNEQFF. CDR3 coding DNA: TGTGCCAGCAGACGCGGGACTAGCGGGAACAATGAGCAGTTCTTC.

V usage is TRBV29-1 and J usage is TRBJ1-2; 9 nucleotides agree with TRBD1. V lost 7 bases to trimming and J lost 8 bases; unmatched junction nucleotides: 20. The CDR3 sequence is 16 residues long. CDR1 and CDR2 (germline): SQVTM, ANQGSEA. CDR3 loop: CSARGTGPPFGYGYTF. CDR3 bases: TGCAGCGCCCGAGGGACAGGGCCTCCCTTCGGCTACGGCTACACCTTC.

V gene TRBV7-3 combines with J gene TRBJ2-1, with a tentative D call TRBD2 (5 bases). The length of the CDR3 is 17 residues. V was pared by 1 base and J by 5 bases, with 18 bases between. Germline-derived CDR1 and CDR2 are SGHTA and FQGTGA. The CDR3 DNA sequence: TGTGCCAGCAGCTTAAGCCCCGGCGGGCGAGTAAACAATGAGCAGTTCTTC. Translation: CASSLSPGGRVNNEQFF. The complete variable domain, with remaining parts taken from reference TRBV7-3 and TRBJ2-1, reads GAGVSQTPSNKVTEKGKYVELRCDPISGHTALYWYRQSLGQGPEFLIYFQGTGAADDSGLPNDRFFAVRPEGSVSTLKIQRTERGDSAVYLCASSLSPGGRVNNEQFFGPGTRLTVL.